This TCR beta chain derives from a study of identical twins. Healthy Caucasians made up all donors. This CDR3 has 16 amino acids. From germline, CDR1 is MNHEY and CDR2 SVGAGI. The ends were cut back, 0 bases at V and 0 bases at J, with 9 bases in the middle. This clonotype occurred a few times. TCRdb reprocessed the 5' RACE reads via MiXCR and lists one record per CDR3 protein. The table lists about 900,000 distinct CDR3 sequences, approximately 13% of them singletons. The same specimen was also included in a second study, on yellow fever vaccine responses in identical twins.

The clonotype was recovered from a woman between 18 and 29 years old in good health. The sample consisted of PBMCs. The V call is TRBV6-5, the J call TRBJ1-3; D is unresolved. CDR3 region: CASSYSKLISGNTIYF. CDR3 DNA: TGTGCCAGCAGTTACTCGAAGTTGATCTCTGGAAACACCATATATTTT.